This is a list of T cell receptor beta chains from one sample in a study of T cell repertoires in cytomegalovirus infection. These receptors' targets are unknown. Via MiXCR, TCRdb re-called the reads, giving one row per CDR3 protein. Here the sample spans approximately 990,000 distinct CDR3 sequences, around 32% being singletons. The source was cultured CD8+ T cells from PBMCs, collected from culture after CMV antigen stimulation. The source is a human donor in good health (CMV status not recorded). Some clones in this sample may be carry-over from other donors' samples. The CDR3 runs from the conserved cysteine through the conserved F or W. The D gene is left open where the match is weak. Clone size appears in some rows only: once, few, many, or a class for an expanded clone.

v_gene	d_gene	j_gene	abundance	CDR3nt	CDR3aa
TRBV27	NA	TRBJ1-1	NA	TGTGCCAGCCTGAAGAACACTGAAGCTTTCTTT	CASLKNTEAFF
TRBV12-3/TRBV12-4	NA	TRBJ1-3	few	TGTGCCAGCAGTTTAGTGGGCGACTCTGGAAACACCATATATTTT	CASSLVGDSGNTIYF
TRBV4-2	NA	TRBJ1-2	NA	TGTGCCAGCAGCCAAGAGGCACCTCCCGGTGGCTACACCTTC	CASSQEAPPGGYTF
TRBV7-8	NA	TRBJ2-1	many	TGTGCCAGCAGCTTAGCCGCAGGGTGGGGTTACCTCGACAATGAGCAGTTCTTC	CASSLAAGWGYLDNEQFF
TRBV6-5	NA	TRBJ1-1	NA	TGTGCCAGCAGTTACCAACGAGGGGGGCTGAACACTGAAGCTTTCTTT	CASSYQRGGLNTEAFF
TRBV10-3	TRBD1	TRBJ1-2	NA	TGTGCCATCAGTGAATGGGACAGGGGTTCCGTATATGGCTACACCTTC	CAISEWDRGSVYGYTF
TRBV24-1	NA	TRBJ2-1	NA	TGTGCCACCAGTGATTTCGACAGGTCGAACAATGAGCAGTTCTTC	CATSDFDRSNNEQFF
TRBV4-2	TRBD2	TRBJ2-5	many	TGTGCCAGCAGCCAAGAGCCTAGCGGGGGGGCAGAGACCCAGTACTTC	CASSQEPSGGAETQYF
TRBV6-1	NA	TRBJ2-1	many	TGTGCCAGCAGTAGCCCGCGGCAGGGGGGCCGCAATGAGCAGTTCTTC	CASSSPRQGGRNEQFF
TRBV5-6	NA	TRBJ1-1	once	TGTGCCAGCAGCCCTGGGGTGGGGACCGCGCGTATGAACACTGAAGCTTTCTTT	CASSPGVGTARMNTEAFF
TRBV11-2	NA	TRBJ1-2	few	TGTGCCAGCAGCTTAGTAGGGCCCCAGGAGGGCTACACCTTC	CASSLVGPQEGYTF
TRBV15	TRBD1	TRBJ2-1	NA	TGTGCCACCAGCAGGACGGACAGGAATGAGCAGTTCTTC	CATSRTDRNEQFF
TRBV2	NA	TRBJ2-4	NA	TGTGCCAGCAGAGGTACAGTCCCGTTGGAGATTCAGTACTTC	CASRGTVPLEIQYF